The clone carrying this TCR beta chain was seen at least ten times. This sample was taken from a study of identical twins. Unique molecular identifiers were present on the cDNA, which also gained a universal primer site by template switching. MiXCR was run by TCRdb on the 5' RACE reads, yielding one entry per CDR3 protein. The repertoire holds some 560,000 distinct CDR3 sequences, with approximately 9.6% as singletons. This CDR3 spans 14 amino acids. Deletions cut 1 base from V and 2 bases from J, with 10 bases between. Per germline, CDR1 SGHDT and CDR2 YYEEEE. The data were also submitted as part of a second study, on yellow fever vaccine responses in identical twins.

Sequenced input: PBMCs. The gene calls are TRBV5-6 and TRBJ2-7, with D hard to call. The source of this sequence is a woman aged 18-29 years in good health. For the CDR3, the DNA is TGTGCCAGCAGCTTGCTCCAAGGACCCTACGAGCAGTACTTC. It yields the protein CASSLLQGPYEQYF.